This T cell receptor beta chain emerged from a study of blood T cell repertoires in COVID-19. Overall study: T cells, B-cell-depleted T cells, or PBMCs provided the cDNA or gDNA that served as material.

Produced via immunoSEQ multiplex PCR; TCRdb's table is partial and in-frame only. The sample includes roughly 160,000 clones, approximately 80% seen only once; the top ten take about 11%. Participant age was about 18 to 89 years, and participants resided in about two dozen US areas. Each participant's cohort was designated according to participant-reported clinical history. Recovered participants had two consecutive negative NP/OP PCR tests, healthcare professional clearance, or symptom resolution. In germline, CDR1 is SNHLY, CDR2 FYNNEI. The CDR3 loop spans 16 amino acids. Losses at the gene ends were 7 bases for V and 8 bases for J; bases not matched to a gene: 16.

The chain employs TRBV2 and TRBJ2-1, with 8 bases matching TRBD1. Sequenced material: PBMCs or T cells enriched from blood (not recorded which). This TCR derives from a man between 50 and 59 years old who had recovered from COVID-19. CDR3 loop: CASTSPDRVRIDEQFF. The CDR3 DNA follows: TGTGCCAGCACCAGCCCGGACAGGGTAAGAATCGATGAGCAGTTCTTC. Looking up the rest from reference TRBV2 and TRBJ2-1 gives the full variable domain: EPEVTQTPSHQVTQMGQEVILRCVPISNHLYFYWYRQILGQKVEFLVSFYNNEISEKSEIFDDQFSVERPDGSNFTLKIRSTKLEDSAMYFCASTSPDRVRIDEQFFGPGTRLTVL.